The 25 T cell receptor beta chains reported below all come from one sample, sequenced in a study of blood T cells in healthy people across ages. Alongside a J-beta primer mix, a sample-barcoded 5' primer served in a second PCR lasting about 6 to 11 cycles. A single record per CDR3 protein comes from TCRdb applying MiXCR to the 5' RACE reads. The repertoire holds around 940,000 distinct CDR3 sequences, with about 53% as singletons. Sequencing input: blood. The receptor source for this set is a woman aged 55-70 years in good health.

This clonotype was counted only a few times. The CDR3 is CASLTGGRLATQYF. CDR3 DNA: TGTGCCAGCCTTACCGGGGGGCGGCTTGCGACCCAGTACTTC. V is TRBV6-2 or TRBV6-3 and J is TRBJ2-5; possibly TRBD2 for D (7 bases). Germline lookup yields CDR1 MNHEY and CDR2 SVGEGT. This CDR3 comprises 14 residues. Trimming pared 8 bases from V and 7 bases from J, leaving 20 bases between.

The rearrangement uses TRBV7-8 and TRBJ2-3; D not certain. Germline CDR1 and CDR2: SGHVS and FQNEAQ. V was cut by 1 base and J by 10 bases, with 9 bases left in between. This CDR3 region has 12 residues. The CDR3 sequence: CASSLDPPSQYF. The CDR3 DNA is TGTGCCAGCAGCTTAGATCCGCCTTCGCAGTATTTT.

The chain has TRBV11-2 and TRBJ2-1; the D gene is possibly TRBD2 (6 bases). The CDR3 runs to 21 residues. Trimming took off 5 bases at V and 3 bases at J, with 32 bases between the two ends. Per the germline V gene, CDR1 is SGHAT and CDR2 is FQNNGV. CDR3 DNA: TGTGCCAGCAGCCCCGAAACCCGGAGACTAGGTCGGTCAAGGTTCTACAATGAGCAGTTCTTC. It translates to CASSPETRRLGRSRFYNEQFF.

This chain's CDR3 is CASSPVTGASGKLFF. The DNA of the CDR3 is TGTGCCAGCAGCCCCGTGACAGGGGCGAGCGGAAAACTGTTTTTT. V usage is TRBV14 and J usage is TRBJ1-4; 8 nucleotides match TRBD1. The V gene end was trimmed by 4 bases and the J gene end by 10 bases; junction bases not matched to a gene: 11. This CDR3 spans 15 amino acids. The germline V gene has CDR1 SGHDN and CDR2 FVKESK.

The chain carries TRBV28 and TRBJ1-5; D might be TRBD1 (6 bases). The CDR3 has 15 residues. Looked up from germline, CDR1 is MDHEN and CDR2 is SYDVKM. V lost 5 bases and J 7 bases, leaving 18 bases between the germline ends. The CDR3: CASSPFGQGRQPQHF. For the CDR3, the DNA is TGTGCCAGCAGTCCATTTGGGCAGGGGCGACAGCCCCAGCATTTT.

The chain uses TRBV3-1 and TRBJ2-3, with a possible D match to TRBD2 (7 bases). Germline-derived CDR1 and CDR2 are LGHDT and YNNKEL (reference sequence). Between the trimmed V and J ends, which lost 0 bases and 5 bases, there was a span of 12 bases. This CDR3 has 15 amino acids. The CDR3 sequence is CASSQDAGAGDTQYF. The CDR3 nucleotides are TGTGCCAGCAGCCAAGACGCGGGGGCGGGAGATACGCAGTATTTT.

This clonotype was observed a handful of times. J is TRBJ1-2 and V is TRBV10-3; D not resolved. The V end lost 10 bases, the J end lost 1 base, and 13 bases lay between the germline ends. This CDR3 contains 13 residues. Germline CDR1 ENHRY, CDR2 SYGVKD. Here the CDR3 reads CATAAQINYGYTF. In DNA, the CDR3 is TGTGCCACGGCGGCACAGATTAACTATGGCTACACCTTC.

This chain connects TRBV18 to TRBJ2-1; 11 nucleotides align to TRBD2. This CDR3 region has 14 residues. Germline CDR1 is KGHSH and CDR2 is LQKENI. The V segment lost 5 bases and the J segment 10 bases; nucleotides outside the gene matches: 7. In nucleotides, the CDR3 is TGTGCCAGCTCAGCCACTAGCGGGAGTTACGAGCAGTTCTTC. Protein product: CASSATSGSYEQFF.

In the case of this clonotype: The junction shows a germline mismatch at one end, possibly a read error. The rearrangement uses TRBV20-1 and TRBJ2-1, with D maybe TRBD2 (6 bases). CDR3 length: 13 residues. Germline CDR1 DFQATT, CDR2 SNEGSKA (reference sequence). CDR3 in amino acids: CSAPGLPYSEQFF. In DNA form, the CDR3 reads TGCAGTGCTCCGGGACTGCCGTACAGTGAGCAGTTCTTC.

This clonotype was seen a single time. This sequence joins TRBV6-5 and TRBJ2-5; either TRBD1 or TRBD2 may supply D (5 bases each). The germline V gene has CDR1 MNHEY and CDR2 SVGAGI. V lost 9 bases, J lost 4 bases, and 15 bases lay in between. CDR3 length: 13 residues. The CDR3 here is CASQYGGSETQYF. The CDR3, as DNA: TGTGCCAGTCAATATGGGGGTTCAGAGACCCAGTACTTC.

In nucleotides, the CDR3 is TGCAGCGCCTTCGGTACGGGGGGTATATCGTGGACTGAAGCTTTCTTT. Its protein is CSAFGTGGISWTEAFF. The rearrangement joins TRBV29-1 to TRBJ1-1, with a weak D call TRBD1 (5 bases). In germline, CDR1 is SQVTM, CDR2 ANQGSEA. The CDR3 contains 16 residues. Trimming removed 7 bases from V and 5 bases from J, with 26 bases in between.

The CDR3 DNA reads TGCAGCGGTCGACAGGGAACCGGGGAGCTGTTTTTT. Protein sequence: CSGRQGTGELFF. The chain is built from TRBV29-1 and TRBJ2-2; TRBD1 matches at 7 bases. Germline CDR1 reads SQVTM; CDR2 reads ANQGSEA. This CDR3 is built from 12 residues. After removal of 7 bases from V and 5 bases from J, the junction contained 4 bases not matched to a gene.

This sequence joins TRBV27 and TRBJ2-7; perhaps TRBD1 as D (6 bases). This CDR3 comprises 14 residues. Trimming took 3 bases from V and 3 from J, leaving 12 bases between them. Looked up from germline, CDR1 is MNHEY and CDR2 is SMNVEV (reference sequence). CDR3 coding DNA: TGTGCCAGCAGTTTTACAGGGTTCGACTACGAGCAGTACTTC. Protein: CASSFTGFDYEQYF.

This clonotype has ten or more counts. V usage is TRBV7-6 and J usage is TRBJ2-7; D might be TRBD1 or TRBD2, each matching 6 bases. The CDR3 totals 14 residues. Germline loops: CDR1 SGHVS, CDR2 FNYEAQ. Deletions cut 7 bases from V and 1 base from J, with 14 bases between. CDR3 sequence (DNA): TGTGCCAGCACCTTGAGGAGGGGGTCCTACGAGCAGTACTTC. Its protein product is CASTLRRGSYEQYF. Supplemented by reference TRBV7-6 and TRBJ2-7, the full variable domain reads GAGVSQSPRYKVTKRGQDVALRCDPISGHVSLYWYRQALGQGPEFLTYFNYEAQQDKSGLPNDRFSAERPEGSISTLTIQRTEQRDSAMYRCASTLRRGSYEQYFGPGTRLTVT.

The gene calls are TRBV5-1 and TRBJ2-3; TRBD1 matches 9 bases. Trimming at V came to 4 bases and at J to 7 bases, leaving 10 bases not matched to a gene. From germline, CDR1 is SGHRS and CDR2 YFSETQ. The CDR3 spans 15 residues. CDR3 loop: CASSLGQGERNTQYF. CDR3 in DNA: TGCGCCAGCAGCCTGGGACAGGGAGAAAGGAATACGCAGTATTTT.

This rearrangement joins TRBV5-6 to TRBJ1-6, with TRBD1 matching 10 bases. The junction had 6 bases not matched to a gene; V was cut back by 4 bases and J by 8 bases. Per germline, CDR1 SGHDT and CDR2 YYEEEE. The length of the CDR3 is 15 residues. CDR3 amino acids: CASSIGDRGDSPLHF. The CDR3 DNA follows: TGTGCCAGCAGCATCGGGGACAGGGGTGATTCACCCCTCCACTTT.

This clonotype was seen a single time. The chain couples TRBV10-3 to TRBJ1-1; D gene unclear. Germline values: CDR1 ENHRY, CDR2 SYGVKD. The CDR3 has 14 residues. The ends were cut back, 3 bases at V and 3 bases at J, with 11 bases in the middle. The CDR3 nucleotides are TGTGCCATCAGTGATAGAAGAAGGGACACTGAAGCTTTCTTT. Its protein product is CAISDRRRDTEAFF.

Only one count was recorded for this clonotype. The genes are TRBV20-1 and TRBJ1-6; 8 nucleotides match TRBD1. V shed 4 bases, J shed 10 bases, and the junction held 15 bases outside the gene matches. Germline loops: CDR1 DFQATT, CDR2 SNEGSKA (reference sequence). This CDR3 region has 16 residues. In DNA form, the CDR3 reads TGCAGTGCTAAGGGTTACAGGGACAGGACTCGGTCACCCCTCCACTTT. This encodes CSAKGYRDRTRSPLHF.

DNA of the CDR3: TGCAGTGCTAGAGAGCAGGGTCTGTATTCACCCCTCCACTTT. Translation: CSAREQGLYSPLHF. The chain has TRBV20-1 and TRBJ1-6, with D tentatively TRBD1 (5 bases). This CDR3 comprises 14 residues. V was clipped by 0 bases and J by 8 bases, with 11 bases between them. Per germline, CDR1 DFQATT and CDR2 SNEGSKA (reference sequence).

V is TRBV3-1 and J is TRBJ2-4; no reliable D call. The DNA matches TRBJ2-7 better at its end, which makes the J call doubtful. Germline loops: CDR1 LGHDT, CDR2 YNNKEL (reference sequence). CDR3 length: 15 amino acids. CDR3 region: CASSQDLGSPYEQYF. The CDR3 nucleotides are TGTGCCAGCAGCCAAGATTTAGGCAGTCCCTACGAGCAGTACTTC.

V usage is TRBV9 and J usage is TRBJ2-3, with 7 bases lining up with TRBD2. CDR1 SGDLS and CDR2 YYNGEE come from the germline V gene. Trimming cost V 0 bases and J 0 bases; bases outside gene matches: 7. The CDR3 runs to 17 residues. CDR3 sequence (DNA): TGTGCCAGCAGCGTAGGGTCGACTAGCTGGAGCACAGATACGCAGTATTTT. Its translation: CASSVGSTSWSTDTQYF.

The rearrangement uses TRBV5-1 and TRBJ2-1; a weak D match, TRBD2 (5 bases). This CDR3 contains 17 residues. The V end lost 4 bases, the J end lost 5 bases, and 22 bases lay between the germline ends. Germline V gene sequence: CDR1 SGHRS, CDR2 YFSETQ. The CDR3 sequence is CASSLPLKGEYNNEQFF. In nucleotides, the CDR3 is TGCGCCAGCAGCCTCCCCCTCAAGGGAGAGTACAACAATGAGCAGTTCTTC.

This rearrangement joins TRBV3-1 to TRBJ2-7; D perhaps matches TRBD2 (5 bases). Germline V gene sequence: CDR1 LGHDT, CDR2 YNNKEL (reference sequence). Trimming took 0 bases from V and 1 from J, leaving 13 bases between them. The CDR3 loop spans 16 amino acids. CDR3 amino acids: CASSQDLGATSYEQYF. The CDR3, as DNA: TGTGCCAGCAGCCAAGATCTGGGAGCCACGTCCTACGAGCAGTACTTC.

The genes are TRBV15 and TRBJ2-1, with unresolved D. The CDR3 consists of 16 residues. Germline values: CDR1 LNHNV, CDR2 YYDKDF (reference sequence). V shed 2 bases and J shed 8 bases, with 19 bases lying between them. The chain's CDR3 is CATSRRSQTAKDEQFF. For the CDR3, the DNA is TGTGCCACCAGCAGACGGTCTCAAACAGCCAAGGATGAGCAGTTCTTC.

The chain uses TRBV29-1 and TRBJ2-5, with 7 positions matching TRBD1. The V segment lost 6 bases and the J segment 11 bases; nucleotides outside the gene matches: 15. Germline assignment: CDR1 SQVTM and CDR2 ANQGSEA. The CDR3 length is 13 residues. The CDR3 DNA reads TGCAGCGTCGAACAGGGGTCGTCTAATGAGCAGTACTTC. Amino acids: CSVEQGSSNEQYF.